This TCR beta chain was sequenced during a study of T cells in Graves' hyperthyroidism and ophthalmopathy. Deletions cut 7 bases from V and 3 bases from J, with 13 bases between. This CDR3 comprises 14 residues. Germline values: CDR1 MNHEY, CDR2 SMNVEV (reference sequence). This clonotype was detected many times. RNA transcripts were the template for amplifying TCR beta CDR3 regions. Initially, a first-round RT-PCR of the TCR CDR3 employed the HTBI primer set. TCRdb used MiXCR to reprocess the multiplex PCR reads, holding one entry per CDR3 protein. The data contain about 420,000 distinct CDR3 sequences, around 16% of them singletons.

The sequenced sample consisted of blood. The receptor was isolated from a woman between 18 and 29 years old with Graves' hyperthyroidism. The genes are TRBV27 and TRBJ2-4, with TRBD2 as a possible D gene (6 bases). The chain's CDR3 is CASTNIGGKNIQYF. CDR3 DNA sequence: TGTGCCAGCACTAACATCGGGGGCAAAAACATTCAGTACTTC.